The 20 T cell receptor beta chains given below trace back to one sample, sequenced in a study of T cells in Graves' hyperthyroidism and ophthalmopathy. What was amplified from RNA transcripts were TCR beta CDR3 regions. HTBI primers were used for first-round RT-PCR of the TCR CDR3. In TCRdb, the multiplex PCR reads were re-called with MiXCR into one record per CDR3 protein. The table includes 370,000 or so distinct CDR3 sequences, approximately 14% detected once. The material sequenced was blood. Receptors were obtained from a woman aged 18-35 years with Graves' hyperthyroidism that later progressed to Graves' ophthalmopathy.

V gene TRBV29-1 combines with J gene TRBJ2-3; TRBD2 matches 13 bases. The CDR3 is 14 amino acids. Germline V gene lookup returns CDR1 SQVTM and CDR2 ANQGSEA. Trimming cost V 7 bases and J 5 bases; bases outside gene matches: 6. The CDR3 loop is CSAGLAGDGDTQYF. As DNA, the CDR3 is TGCAGCGCCGGACTAGCGGGAGACGGAGATACGCAGTATTTT.

This chain joins TRBV24-1 and TRBJ2-1; 7 bases agree with TRBD2. This CDR3 has 18 residues. V was pared by 3 bases and J by 7 bases, with 17 bases of the junction left unmatched. Germline assignment: CDR1 KGHDR and CDR2 SFDVKD. CDR3 loop: CATSDPGLLSGLRNEQFF. CDR3 coding DNA: TGTGCCACCAGTGATCCAGGACTCCTTAGCGGGTTAAGGAATGAGCAGTTCTTC.

This rearrangement joins TRBV15 to TRBJ1-6; no clear D gene. Germline assignment: CDR1 LNHNV and CDR2 YYDKDF (reference sequence). Trimming stripped 2 bases from V and 10 bases from J, with 21 bases between. The CDR3 consists of 17 residues. This CDR3 reads CATSRLRFPSGESPLHF. The CDR3 DNA follows: TGTGCCACCAGCAGATTGAGATTTCCCTCTGGGGAGTCACCCCTCCACTTT.

V usage is TRBV28 and J usage is TRBJ2-3; perhaps TRBD2 as D (5 bases). Germline assignment: CDR1 MDHEN and CDR2 SYDVKM. V gave up 3 bases and J gave up 4 bases, with 5 bases separating them. The CDR3 contains 12 residues. Here the CDR3 reads CASSLRADTQYF. In DNA, the CDR3 is TGTGCCAGCAGTTTGCGGGCAGATACGCAGTATTTT. Supplemented by reference TRBV28 and TRBJ2-3, the full variable domain reads DVKVTQSSRYLVKRTGEKVFLECVQDMDHENMFWYRQDPGLGLRLIYFSYDVKMKEKGDIPEGYSVSREKKERFSLILESASTNQTSMYLCASSLRADTQYFGPGTRLTVL.

For this clonotype: At one boundary the junction diverges from the germline segment, which might be a read error. This rearrangement joins TRBV7-2 to TRBJ2-2, with D uncertain. Germline-derived CDR1 and CDR2 are SGHTA and FQGNSA. This CDR3 has 18 residues. CDR3 sequence reads: CASSQDKVIKGLIGELFF. CDR3 sequence (DNA): TGCGCCAGCAGCCAAGATAAGGTCATTAAGGGTCTCATCGGGGAGCTGTTTTTT.

This clonotype appeared many times. The rearrangement links TRBV12-3 or TRBV12-4 to TRBJ2-5, with 7 positions matching TRBD2. The trim removed 6 bases at V and 5 bases at J, leaving 6 bases unmatched. The CDR3 has 13 amino acids. The CDR3 loop is CASRGRAGETQYF. DNA for the CDR3: TGTGCCAGCAGGGGGAGGGCCGGGGAGACCCAGTACTTC.

This clonotype was seen at least ten times. The gene calls are TRBV28 and TRBJ2-7, with D perhaps TRBD1 or TRBD2 (5 bases each). The CDR3 contains 12 residues. Deletions cut 0 bases from V and 5 bases from J, with 5 bases between. Germline V gene sequence: CDR1 MDHEN, CDR2 SYDVKM. This chain's CDR3 is CASSLWGDEQYF. For the CDR3, the DNA is TGTGCCAGCAGTTTATGGGGGGACGAGCAGTACTTC.

As DNA, the CDR3 is TGCGCCAGCAGCCAAGATCCCCCAGGGGGCAGATCTGATACGCAGTATTTT. Encoded protein: CASSQDPPGGRSDTQYF. The V call is TRBV4-3, the J call TRBJ2-3; 8 nucleotides match TRBD1. The CDR3 is 17 residues long. Per the germline V gene, CDR1 is LGHNA and CDR2 is YSLEER. The V segment lost 0 bases and the J segment 6 bases; nucleotides outside the gene matches: 11.

This clonotype was recorded a few times. The chain links TRBV7-9 to TRBJ2-5; D not resolved. V was trimmed by 4 bases and J by 4 bases, leaving 16 bases between them. CDR3 length: 15 amino acids. The germline V gene has CDR1 SEHNR and CDR2 FQNEAQ (reference sequence). CDR3 sequence (DNA): TGTGCCAGCAGCTCAGCCCCCGTCCCCGGAGAGACCCAGTACTTC. Its protein product is CASSSAPVPGETQYF. Filled out from reference TRBV7-9 and TRBJ2-5, the complete variable domain reads DTGVSQNPRHKITKRGQNVTFRCDPISEHNRLYWYRQTLGQGPEFLTYFQNEAQLEKSRLLSDRFSAERPKGSFSTLEIQRTEQGDSAMYLCASSSAPVPGETQYFGPGTRLLVL.

About this clonotype: Relative to the germline gene, one junction end is altered; a read error may explain this. This chain uses TRBV5-1 with TRBJ2-1, with TRBD2 matching over 7 bases. The CDR3 is made up of 15 amino acids. Germline V gives CDR1 SGHRS, CDR2 YFSETQ. CDR3 nucleotides: TGCGCCAGCAGCTCTAGCGGAGACTCCTACGATGAGCAGTTCTTC. As protein: CASSSSGDSYDEQFF.

This clonotype appeared many times. The chain joins TRBV30 to TRBJ2-1, with 7 positions matching TRBD2. V gave up 3 bases and J gave up 4 bases; unmatched junction bases: 3. This CDR3 comprises 13 residues. CDR1 and CDR2 (germline): GTSNPN, SVGIG (reference sequence). CDR3 loop: CAWRREVYNEQFF. CDR3 DNA sequence: TGTGCCTGGAGACGGGAGGTGTACAATGAGCAGTTCTTC. The whole variable domain, filled in from reference TRBV30 and TRBJ2-1, reads SQTIHQWPATLVQPVGSPLSLECTVEGTSNPNLYWYRQAAGRGLQLLFYSVGIGQISSEVPQNLSASRPQDRQFILSSKKLLLSDSGFYLCAWRREVYNEQFFGPGTRLTVL.

The DNA for the CDR3 is TGTGCCAGCAGCGTAGGCGGGACTAGCGGGAGGAACAATGAGCAGTTCTTC. Translation: CASSVGGTSGRNNEQFF. V is TRBV9 and J is TRBJ2-1; TRBD2 matches at 15 bases. Trimming at V came to 0 bases and at J to 5 bases, leaving 3 bases not matched to a gene. The CDR3 is 17 amino acids. Germline V gene sequence: CDR1 SGDLS, CDR2 YYNGEE.

This clonotype was seen a few times. The rearrangement links TRBV20-1 to TRBJ2-7, with D maybe TRBD2 (6 bases). The CDR3 loop spans 15 amino acids. Germline CDR1 reads DFQATT; CDR2 reads SNEGSKA (reference sequence). V was shortened by 0 bases and J by 0 bases, with 12 bases between the two germline ends. The CDR3, as DNA: TGCAGTGCTAGAGATCTAGGTAGCGGCTCCTACGAGCAGTACTTC. It codes for CSARDLGSGSYEQYF.

This clonotype was detected ten times or more. This sequence joins TRBV12-3 or TRBV12-4 and TRBJ2-5; possible D gene TRBD1, 5 bases. The V and J ends lost 5 bases and 4 bases respectively, with 23 bases between them. The CDR3 contains 17 residues. The CDR3 DNA reads as TGTGCCAGCAGTCTCCTAGGTAGTGGGTTTAGGGGAGAGACCCAGTACTTC. Translated, it gives CASSLLGSGFRGETQYF.

Note on this clonotype: A clone one base away is much larger, so this may be a read error. The J gene is TRBJ1-1, the V gene TRBV5-1, with D unclear. Germline V gives CDR1 SGHRS, CDR2 YFSETQ. The CDR3 runs 14 residues. Trimming took off 0 bases at V and 3 bases at J, with 9 bases between the two ends. Here the CDR3 reads CASSLAGRYTEAFF. DNA of the CDR3: TGCGCCAGCAGCTTGGCCGGCAGGTACACTGAAGCTTTCTTT.

This clonotype was counted only a few times. J is TRBJ2-5 and V is TRBV27, with 9 positions matching TRBD2. Per germline, CDR1 MNHEY and CDR2 SMNVEV (reference sequence). The J segment lost 7 bases and the V segment lost 4 bases, leaving 7 bases of the junction unmatched. The CDR3 covers 14 residues. In DNA, the CDR3 is TGTGCCAGCAGTTCACGAGCGGGAGGCGGGACCCAGTACTTC. Protein product: CASSSRAGGGTQYF.

This clonotype was observed many times. The chain carries TRBV10-3 and TRBJ1-1; D is unresolved. CDR1 and CDR2 (germline): ENHRY, SYGVKD. The CDR3 totals 13 residues. V was shortened by 10 bases and J by 2 bases, with 14 bases between the two germline ends. In DNA, the CDR3 is TGTGCCACCCTCGAGAGCCGAAACACTGAAGCTTTCTTT. Amino acid sequence: CATLESRNTEAFF.

In its sample, this clonotype was seen many times. The V gene is TRBV30, the J gene TRBJ1-2, with D unclear. Germline V gene lookup returns CDR1 GTSNPN and CDR2 SVGIG (reference sequence). The CDR3 is 11 residues long. V lost 3 bases and J lost 4, with 6 bases in between. The CDR3 coding sequence is TGTGCCTGGAGGGTTGCCTATGGCTACACCTTC. Translation gives CAWRVAYGYTF.

J is TRBJ1-2 and V is TRBV2, with a tentative D call TRBD1 (5 bases). Trimming removed 6 bases at V and 8 bases at J, with 16 bases between. Germline CDR1 reads SNHLY; CDR2 reads FYNNEI. The length of the CDR3 is 13 residues. The CDR3 loop reads CASRAGIAGGYTF. The CDR3 DNA follows: TGTGCCAGCAGGGCCGGGATTGCAGGGGGCTACACCTTC.

The V gene is TRBV4-1, the J gene TRBJ1-2, with 7 bases that match TRBD1. V trimming: 4 bases; J trimming: 2 bases; junction bases outside the gene matches: 7. The germline V gene has CDR1 MGHRA and CDR2 YSYEKL. The CDR3 loop spans 15 amino acids. CDR3 DNA sequence: TGCGCCAGCAGCCCACCGGACAGGACCAACTATGGCTACACCTTC. This sequence encodes CASSPPDRTNYGYTF.